This TCR beta chain came from a study of neurological immune-mediated disorders. The study's findings and limits: Neither clinical nor MRI features were associated with the multiple sclerosis repertoire cluster.

This clonotype has at least ten counts. Its antigen is as yet unknown. The germline gives CDR1 SQVTM, CDR2 ANQGSEA. This CDR3 comprises 11 residues. V gave up 6 bases and J gave up 4 bases, with 9 bases separating them. TCRdb re-called the 5' RACE reads with MiXCR, one entry per CDR3 protein. The sample lists about 70,000 distinct CDR3 sequences, more than 4.5% occurring once. The V call is TRBV29-1, the J call TRBJ1-1; D remains ambiguous. Source material: PBMCs. This TCR was sampled from a human donor with multiple sclerosis. The donor label of this sample is uncertain. The CDR3: CSVLQLTEAFF. Written as DNA, the CDR3 is TGCAGCGTCCTTCAGCTCACTGAAGCTTTCTTT.